The clone carrying this T cell receptor beta chain appeared a few times. Its antigen is undetermined. Libraries were made from TCR beta cDNA, and they carried unique molecular identifiers. Input populations of roughly 0.85 to 11 million T cells gave rise to around 480,000 cDNA molecules. Each CDR3 protein gets one entry after TCRdb re-called the PCR reads with MiXCR. The sample includes 650,000 to 850,000 distinct CDR3 sequences, roughly half of them seen just once. These data belong to a study of post-analysis software for immune sequencing data. Study background: Relapsing-remitting, secondary progressive and progressive-relapsing multiple sclerosis courses were included.

The CDR3 extends over 15 amino acids. After removal of 1 base from V and 11 bases from J, the junction contained 6 bases not matched to a gene. Study-level points and caveats: TRBV5-6, TRBV5-1 and TRBV20-1 were among 4 or 5 TRBV segments more frequent in patients than controls.

V usage is TRBV12-3 or TRBV12-4 and J usage is TRBJ1-6, with TRBD1 matching 9 bases. Sequenced sample: blood. This TCR was recovered from a girl between 10 and 17 years old with multiple sclerosis. The CDR3 loop reads CASSLVRDRAAPLHF. In nucleotides, the CDR3 is TGTGCCAGCAGTTTAGTCCGGGACAGGGCCGCACCCCTCCACTTT.